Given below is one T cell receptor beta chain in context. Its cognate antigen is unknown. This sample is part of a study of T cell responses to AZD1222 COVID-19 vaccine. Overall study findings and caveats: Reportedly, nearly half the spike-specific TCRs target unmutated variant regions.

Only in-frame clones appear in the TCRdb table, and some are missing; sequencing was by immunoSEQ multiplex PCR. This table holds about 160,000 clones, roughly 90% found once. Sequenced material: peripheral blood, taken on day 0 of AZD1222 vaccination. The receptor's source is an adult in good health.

This CDR3 reads CASSAFYEQYF. DNA for the CDR3: TGTGCCAGCAGCGCATTCTACGAGCAGTACTTC. The chain joins TRBV7-2 to TRBJ2-7; no clear D. CDR1 and CDR2 from the germline V gene are SGHTA and FQGNSA. The V and J ends lost 5 bases and 3 bases respectively, with 5 bases between them. The CDR3 is 11 residues long.